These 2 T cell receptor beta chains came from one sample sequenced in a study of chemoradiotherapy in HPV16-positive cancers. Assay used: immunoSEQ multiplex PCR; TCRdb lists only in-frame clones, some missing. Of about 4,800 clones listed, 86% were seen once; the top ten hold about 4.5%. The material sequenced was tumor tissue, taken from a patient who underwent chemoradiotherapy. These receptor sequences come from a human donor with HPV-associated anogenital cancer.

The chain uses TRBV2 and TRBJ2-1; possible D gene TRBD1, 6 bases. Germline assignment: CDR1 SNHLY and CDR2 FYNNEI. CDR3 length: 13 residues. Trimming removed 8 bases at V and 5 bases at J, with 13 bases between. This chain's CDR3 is CASSLTGNNEQFF. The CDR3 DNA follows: TGTGCCAGCTCCCTAACAGGGAACAATGAGCAGTTCTTC. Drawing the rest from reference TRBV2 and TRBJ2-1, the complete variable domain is EPEVTQTPSHQVTQMGQEVILRCVPISNHLYFYWYRQILGQKVEFLVSFYNNEISEKSEIFDDQFSVERPDGSNFTLKIRSTKLEDSAMYFCASSLTGNNEQFFGPGTRLTVL.

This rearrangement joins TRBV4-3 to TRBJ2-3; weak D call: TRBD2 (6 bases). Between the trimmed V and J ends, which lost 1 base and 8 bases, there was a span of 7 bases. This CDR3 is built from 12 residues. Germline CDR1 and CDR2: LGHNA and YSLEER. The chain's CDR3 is CASSQVGGTQYF. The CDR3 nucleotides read TGCGCCAGCAGCCAAGTCGGGGGTACGCAGTATTTT.